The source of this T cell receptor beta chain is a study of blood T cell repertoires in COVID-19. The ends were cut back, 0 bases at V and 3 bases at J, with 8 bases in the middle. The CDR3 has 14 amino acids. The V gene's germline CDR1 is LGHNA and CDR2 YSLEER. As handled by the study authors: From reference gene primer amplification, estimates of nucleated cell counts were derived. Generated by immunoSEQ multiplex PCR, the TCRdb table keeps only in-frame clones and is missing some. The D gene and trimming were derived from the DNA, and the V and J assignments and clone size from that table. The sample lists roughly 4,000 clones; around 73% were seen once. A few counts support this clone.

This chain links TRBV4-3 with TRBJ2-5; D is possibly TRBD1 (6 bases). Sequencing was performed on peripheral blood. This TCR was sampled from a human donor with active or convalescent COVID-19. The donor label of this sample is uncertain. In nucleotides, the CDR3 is TGCGCCAGCAGCCAAGACACAGGGAAAGAGACCCAGTACTTC. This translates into CASSQDTGKETQYF.